This T cell receptor beta chain was identified in a study of blood T cells in healthy people across ages. The extraction recovered at least 5.5 micrograms of total RNA per sample. Trimming cost V 3 bases and J 7 bases, with 14 bases left between them. This CDR3 comprises 14 residues. The germline V gene encodes CDR1 MNHEY and CDR2 SMNVEV (reference sequence). The authors ran a second PCR of about 7 to 11 cycles using a sample-barcoded 5' primer and a J-beta primer mix. Each of the samples gave a minimum of 2.5 million paired-end reads that contained CDR3. TCRdb fed the 5' RACE reads into MiXCR, producing one record per CDR3 protein. Of around 1,000,000 distinct CDR3 sequences in the sample, almost 25% were seen once. These same data were also listed under a study on T cells of mothers and their children. That work contributes: Six or seven children, together with their three healthy Caucasian mothers, made up the donors. In unrelated and related pairs, TCR recombination output is shaped in a similar way by thymic selection.

Specimen: blood. The receptor was derived from a girl aged 2 to 9 in good health. The V gene is TRBV27, the J gene TRBJ2-3, with D possibly TRBD2 on 5 matching bases. The CDR3 DNA sequence: TGTGCCAGCAGTTTTCCGGGAAAGGGAAATACGCAGTATTTT. Encoded protein: CASSFPGKGNTQYF.